Described below is a single T cell receptor (beta chain) sequence and its context. Its antigen is still unknown. This entry comes from a study of T cells in Graves' hyperthyroidism and ophthalmopathy. General study findings and limits: The model identified upcoming ophthalmopathy a median around 6 months ahead of onset. In the analysis, a 13 V-J model separated ophthalmopathy from stable hyperthyroidism. Clonotypes that were expanded in thyroid above 0.001 mostly appeared in blood too.

Using RNA transcripts as the source, TCR beta CDR3 regions were amplified. HTBI primers were used for first-round RT-PCR of the TCR CDR3. TCRdb re-derived calls from the multiplex PCR reads in MiXCR, one entry per CDR3 protein. Of under 600,000 distinct CDR3 sequences in the sample, about a sixth were seen once. Germline CDR1 reads MNHEY; CDR2 reads SMNVEV (reference sequence). V was pared by 1 base and J by 2 bases, with 4 bases of the junction left unmatched. The CDR3 runs 16 residues. The sample taken for sequencing was blood. The source of this sequence is a woman between 35 and 50 years old with Graves' ophthalmopathy. J is TRBJ2-3 and V is TRBV27; 9 bases fit TRBD1. The CDR3 sequence: CASSLWGQGLTDTQYF. The DNA of the CDR3 is TGTGCCAGCAGTTTATGGGGACAGGGTCTCACAGATACGCAGTATTTT.